This passage covers 18 T cell receptor beta chains from one sample sequenced in a study of breast tumors, draining lymph nodes, adjacent tissues. TCRdb processed the multiplex PCR reads anew with MiXCR; each CDR3 protein has one entry. In the table there are over 70,000 distinct CDR3 sequences, roughly 28% of which are singletons. Breast cancer patients provided tissue from their axillary draining lymph nodes. Sequencing used axillary lymph node tissue. The receptors derive from a female donor with breast cancer. Some clones in this sample may be carry-over from other donors' samples.

This clonotype was observed many times. The chain carries TRBV7-2 and TRBJ2-1, with a tentative D call TRBD2 (5 bases). The CDR3 consists of 15 residues. Germline CDR1 reads SGHTA; CDR2 reads FQGNSA. V shed 6 bases and J shed 2 bases, with 14 bases lying between them. CDR3 sequence (DNA): TGTGCCAGCAGATGGAGCGGAGTGGCCTACAATGAGCAGTTCTTC. This sequence encodes CASRWSGVAYNEQFF.

The sample holds many counts of this clonotype. The chain joins TRBV7-6 to TRBJ2-5, with D perhaps TRBD2 (5 bases). Germline CDR1 is SGHVS and CDR2 is FNYEAQ. Trimming left V 2 bases short and J 2 bases short, with 12 bases between. The CDR3 length is 15 residues. The CDR3 reads CASSLTFTGQETQYF. The DNA for the CDR3 is TGTGCCAGCAGCTTAACTTTTACGGGGCAAGAGACCCAGTACTTC.

This clonotype was observed at least ten times. J is TRBJ2-5 and V is TRBV9; the D call may be TRBD1 or TRBD2 (5 bases each). Looked up from germline, CDR1 is SGDLS and CDR2 is YYNGEE. The CDR3 covers 15 residues. The ends were cut back, 0 bases at V and 2 bases at J, with 11 bases in the middle. The CDR3 here is CASSVGQGRQETQYF. In DNA, the CDR3 is TGTGCCAGCAGCGTAGGCCAGGGACGTCAAGAGACCCAGTACTTC.

This clonotype was recorded at least ten times. One base away lies a much larger clone, so this may be a sequencing read error. The chain uses TRBV12-3 or TRBV12-4 and TRBJ2-6; 7 bases are shared with TRBD1. This CDR3 spans 15 amino acids. With V trimmed by 6 bases and J by 4 bases, 6 bases remained unmatched. In DNA, the CDR3 is TGTGCCAGCAGGGACACAGGGGACGGGGCCAACGTCCTGACTTTC. Translating it yields CASRDTGDGANVLTF.

This clonotype was picked up a small number of times. The DNA is left out, because the CDR3 cannot be placed on it with certainty; the CDR3 is given as TCRdb lists it. The chain combines TRBV9 with TRBJ1-5; TRBD1, the table's D call, was not compared with the DNA. Germline V CDR1 and CDR2: SGDLS, YYNGEE. The length of the CDR3 is 20 amino acids, counting both ends. The chain's CDR3 is CASSAGQYNEQFFGPGTRHF.

This clonotype was counted at least ten times. The chain employs TRBV9 and TRBJ2-3; D gene uncertain. V was shortened by 4 bases and J by 4 bases, with 10 bases between the two germline ends. The CDR3 runs to 13 residues. CDR1 is SGDLS, CDR2 YYNGEE, per germline. This CDR3 reads CASSLDRPDTQYF. The CDR3 DNA reads TGTGCCAGCAGCCTCGATCGTCCAGATACGCAGTATTTT.

The chain uses TRBV5-1 and TRBJ1-1; tentatively, D is TRBD1 (5 bases). CDR3 size: 14 residues. Trimming took off 0 bases at V and 8 bases at J, with 14 bases between the two ends. The germline V gene encodes CDR1 SGHRS and CDR2 YFSETQ. The CDR3 sequence: CASSLGRGSWEAFF. The CDR3 coding sequence is TGCGCCAGCAGCTTGGGAAGGGGCAGCTGGGAAGCTTTCTTT.

This clonotype came up a few times. The V and J genes are TRBV6-1 and TRBJ2-1, with D maybe TRBD2 (5 bases). From germline, CDR1 is MNHNS and CDR2 SASEGT. V lost 6 bases, J lost 7 bases, and 16 bases lay in between. The CDR3 totals 14 residues. CDR3 residues: CASRPGVGNNEQFF. CDR3 nucleotides: TGTGCCAGCAGACCCGGGGTCGGTAATAATGAGCAGTTCTTC.

V usage is TRBV27 and J usage is TRBJ2-2; TRBD2 aligns across 11 bases. The CDR3 has 16 amino acids. V gave up 4 bases and J gave up 6 bases; unmatched junction bases: 7. Germline lookup yields CDR1 MNHEY and CDR2 SMNVEV (reference sequence). CDR3 sequence (DNA): TGTGCCAGCAGTTCCCTTAGCGGGAGGGGGGCCGGGGAGCTGTTTTTT. Amino acid sequence: CASSSLSGRGAGELFF.

This clonotype has at least ten counts. This sequence joins TRBV7-9 and TRBJ2-7, with D possibly TRBD1 on 5 matching bases. This CDR3 has 15 amino acids. From germline, CDR1 is SEHNR and CDR2 FQNEAQ (reference sequence). V lost 0 bases and J lost 2, with 11 bases in between. Written as DNA, the CDR3 is TGTGCCAGCAGCTTAGCGATAAGGACACCCTACGAGCAGTACTTC. It yields the protein CASSLAIRTPYEQYF.

This clonotype was seen at least ten times. This chain uses TRBV28 with TRBJ1-2; 8 bases line up with TRBD1. The CDR3 contains 14 residues. CDR1 and CDR2 from the germline V gene are MDHEN and SYDVKM. The V segment lost 6 bases and the J segment 8 bases; nucleotides outside the gene matches: 11. This CDR3 is CASRLTDRGSGYTF. CDR3 in DNA: TGTGCCAGCAGACTTACCGACAGGGGATCCGGCTACACCTTC.

Notes on this clonotype: Since a much larger clone is just one base distant, this may be a read error. The chain joins TRBV5-4 to TRBJ2-1; possibly TRBD1 for D (6 bases). This CDR3 is built from 14 residues. Looked up from germline, CDR1 is SGHNT and CDR2 is YYREEE (reference sequence). The CDR3 protein is CVSSVKQGNNEQFF. Written as DNA, the CDR3 is TGTGTCAGCAGCGTCAAACAGGGAAACAATGAGCAGTTCTTC.

To note about this clonotype: A much larger clone lies one base from this, so it may be a read error. The J gene is TRBJ1-4, the V gene TRBV28; maybe TRBD1 (5 bases). V was cut by 7 bases and J by 5 bases, with 14 bases left in between. The CDR3 spans 14 residues. Germline assignment: CDR1 MDHEN and CDR2 SYDVKM. The CDR3 loop is CASNFLGGNEKLFF. The CDR3 DNA is TGTGCCAGCAATTTCTTGGGGGGGAATGAAAAACTGTTTTTT.

This clonotype has a count of ten or more. This chain joins TRBV7-9 and TRBJ2-1; maybe TRBD2 (6 bases). From germline, CDR1 is SEHNR and CDR2 FQNEAQ (reference sequence). V shed 6 bases and J shed 2 bases, with 14 bases lying between them. The CDR3 totals 15 residues. The CDR3 sequence: CASSIRDSTYNEQFF. Here the CDR3 DNA reads TGTGCCAGCAGTATCCGGGACTCGACCTACAATGAGCAGTTCTTC.

At least ten counts were recorded for this clonotype. V is TRBV18 and J is TRBJ1-2; TRBD1 matches at 7 bases. The CDR3 runs to 14 residues. The J segment lost 8 bases and the V segment lost 4 bases, leaving 10 bases of the junction unmatched. Germline CDR1 and CDR2: KGHSH and LQKENI. In DNA form, the CDR3 reads TGTGCCAGCTCACTTGACAGGGCACCACTCGGCTACACCTTC. Translated: CASSLDRAPLGYTF. Variable domain in full (rest from reference TRBV18 and TRBJ1-2): NAGVMQNPRHLVRRRGQEARLRCSPMKGHSHVYWYRQLPEEGLKFMVYLQKENIIDESGMPKERFSAEFPKEGPSILRIQQVVRGDSAAYFCASSLDRAPLGYTFGSGTRLTVV.

Turning to this clonotype: This may be a read error: a much more frequent sequence differs by one nucleotide. V and J are TRBV19 and TRBJ2-4; the D gene is possibly TRBD1 (6 bases). Looked up from germline, CDR1 is LNHDA and CDR2 is SQIVND (reference sequence). The CDR3 has 16 residues. The CDR3 protein is CASSMGDTPAKNVQYF. The CDR3 bases are TGTGCCAGTAGTATGGGGGACACGCCAGCCAAAAACGTTCAGTACTTC.

This clonotype has a count of ten or more. This may arise from a read error, as a much more abundant clone is one base away. This chain connects TRBV20-1 to TRBJ2-7; D possibly matches TRBD1 or TRBD2 (5 bases each). This CDR3 is 11 amino acids long. Germline V gene data show CDR1 as DFQATT and CDR2 as SNEGSKA (reference sequence). CDR3 in amino acids: CTVGTKLEQSF. DNA for the CDR3: TGCACAGTAGGGACGAAACTTGAGCAGTCCTTC.

This clonotype was detected only a few times. The chain couples TRBV20-1 to TRBJ1-1; D perhaps matches TRBD1 (5 bases). This CDR3 has 13 residues. Germline CDR1 DFQATT, CDR2 SNEGSKA (reference sequence). V gave up 0 bases and J gave up 3 bases, with 8 bases separating them. CDR3 residues: CSARDQQDTEAFF. In DNA, the CDR3 is TGCAGTGCTAGAGATCAACAGGACACTGAAGCTTTCTTT.